Here is one T cell receptor beta chain with its context. The data originate from a study of metastatic and nonmetastatic thyroid tumors. Study-level information: The comparison covered peripheral blood and tumor or nodule tissue in malignant and benign thyroid patients.

TCRdb re-processed the PCR reads through MiXCR. The sample includes fewer than 40,000 clones, just under 30% of them seen just once. Thyroid surgery had not been preceded by any treatment in any patient. The V gene's germline CDR1 is MGHRA and CDR2 YSYEKL. Trimming removed 0 bases from V and 0 bases from J; junction bases left unmatched: 5. CDR3 length equals 17 residues. The genes are TRBV4-1 and TRBJ2-3, with 8 bases identical to TRBD2. The sequence was obtained from a female donor with papillary thyroid cancer or a benign thyroid nodule (not recorded which). Some clones in this sample may be carry-over from other donors' samples. The sample consisted of blood. The CDR3 sequence: CASSQDGGRSSTDTQYF. The CDR3 DNA follows: TGCGCCAGCAGCCAAGATGGCGGGAGGAGTAGCACAGATACGCAGTATTTT.